These T cell receptor beta chains were read from a single sample in a study of metastatic and nonmetastatic thyroid tumors. TCRdb re-clonotyped the PCR reads via MiXCR. The data contain some 15,000 clones, approximately 23% of them singletons. Specimen: adjacent normal tissue. Receptor source: a female donor with papillary thyroid cancer or a benign thyroid nodule (not recorded which). Some clones in this sample may be carry-over from other donors' samples. Both conserved end residues are part of each CDR3. A D gene is named only where the DNA matches it firmly. Some rows mark clone size as missing; the rest say once, few, many or name a class of expanded clone.

>TRBV6-1|TRBD2|TRBJ2-1|medium-sized
TGTGCCAGCAGTCCGGGACTAGCGGGATTGGCCGGGGAGCAGTTCTTC
CASSPGLAGLAGEQFF
>TRBV10-3|NA|TRBJ2-3|many
TGTGCCATCAGTGTTATGCTGGCCACAGATACGCAGTATTTT
CAISVMLATDTQYF
>TRBV9|NA|TRBJ2-5|many
TGTGCCAGCAGCGTCCGGGACAACGAACAAGAGACCCAGTACTTC
CASSVRDNEQETQYF
>TRBV7-3|NA|TRBJ2-2|few
TGTGAAAGCAGTTTAACCGGGGAGCTGTTTTTT
CESSLTGELFF
>TRBV30|NA|TRBJ1-2|NA
TGTGCCTGGAGCATTAATACAGGAGTCTATGGCTACACCTTC
CAWSINTGVYGYTF
>TRBV11-2|NA|TRBJ1-3|many
TGTGCCAGCAGCTTTGGGGACTCTGGAAACACCATATATTTT
CASSFGDSGNTIYF
>TRBV3-1|NA|TRBJ2-3|many
TGTGCCAGCAGCCAAGAACCAGCGGCCTGGGCAGATACGCAGTATTTT
CASSQEPAAWADTQYF
>TRBV30|TRBD1|TRBJ1-1|many
TGTGCCTGGAGTGTAACCCGGACAGGGGGCACTGAAGCTTTCTTT
CAWSVTRTGGTEAFF
>TRBV24-1|NA|TRBJ1-4|medium-sized
TGTGCCACCAGTCCGGGTCGCTACCAGGGGGAAAAACTGTTTTTT
CATSPGRYQGEKLFF
>TRBV18|NA|TRBJ2-7|NA
TGTGCCAGCTCACCGGGGCTATCGTTCTCCTACGAGCGGTACTTC
CASSPGLSFSYERYF
>TRBV6-2/TRBV6-3|TRBD1|TRBJ1-6|NA
TGTGCCAGCAGACGGGGGACAGGAGGCACCACCTCTGGAAATTCACCCCTCCACTTT
CASRRGTGGTTSGNSPLHF
>TRBV11-2|NA|TRBJ2-1|NA
TGTGCCAGCAGCTTAAGTCCCTACAGTTTGGATGAGCAGTTCTTC
CASSLSPYSLDEQFF
>TRBV7-2|NA|TRBJ2-6|many
TGTGCCAGCAGCCCAAGACAGGCCAACTCTGGGGCCAACGTCCTGACTTTC
CASSPRQANSGANVLTF
>TRBV11-3|NA|TRBJ1-2|many
TGTGCCAGCAGCTCCGGGGGGGGTGATGGCTACACCTTC
CASSSGGGDGYTF
>TRBV6-1|NA|TRBJ2-7|medium-sized
TGTGCCAGCAGCCCAGACAGCCTAGCAAACTACGAGCAGTACTTC
CASSPDSLANYEQYF
>TRBV7-8|TRBD2|TRBJ2-7|NA
TGTGGCAGCAGCTCGCCCGGGACTAGCGGGAGCAATGAGCAGTACTTC
CGSSSPGTSGSNEQYF